A single sample is the source of the 32 T cell receptor beta chains below, sequenced in a study of control samples from healthy donors and cancer patients. The assay was immunoSEQ multiplex PCR, and TCRdb's table has in-frame clones only and misses some. The table has more than 65,000 clones, about 83% seen once; the top ten hold 15% to 19%. The sample taken for sequencing was blood. The receptor set was obtained from a man aged 60 to 75 in good health.

The rearrangement links TRBV10-3 to TRBJ2-7, with 9 bases that match TRBD2. With V trimmed by 10 bases and J by 4 bases, 14 bases remained unmatched. Germline assignment: CDR1 ENHRY and CDR2 SYGVKD. This CDR3 has 15 amino acids. CDR3 region: CATQAASGRLYEQYF. In nucleotides, the CDR3 is TGTGCCACCCAGGCAGCAAGCGGGAGGCTATACGAGCAGTACTTC.

The chain is built from TRBV5-4 and TRBJ1-2; unclear D gene. V was pared by 5 bases and J by 2 bases, with 10 bases between. The CDR3 sequence is 13 residues long. Germline CDR1 is SGHNT and CDR2 is YYREEE (reference sequence). Written as DNA, the CDR3 is TGTGCCAGCAGAGCCGGGCTAAACTATGGCTACACCTTC. Translated: CASRAGLNYGYTF.

This clone came up once. This chain joins TRBV7-6 and TRBJ1-1; tentatively, D is TRBD1 (6 bases). The ends were cut back, 6 bases at V and 1 base at J, with 18 bases in the middle. The CDR3 spans 16 residues. Germline V CDR1 and CDR2: SGHVS, FNYEAQ. The CDR3 is CASRRTGPGENTEAFF. CDR3 DNA sequence: TGTGCCAGCAGGCGAACGGGCCCAGGGGAGAACACTGAAGCTTTCTTT.

This rearrangement joins TRBV6-5 to TRBJ1-2; D not resolved. Germline V gene lookup returns CDR1 MNHEY and CDR2 SVGAGI. V lost 7 bases and J 5 bases, leaving 14 bases between the germline ends. The CDR3 consists of 13 residues. CDR3 region: CASTLNRAYGYTF. The CDR3 DNA reads TGTGCCAGCACCTTAAACAGAGCATATGGCTACACCTTC.

V gene TRBV9 combines with J gene TRBJ2-1; the match to TRBD2 covers 10 bases. Germline lookup yields CDR1 SGDLS and CDR2 YYNGEE. V shed 4 bases, J shed 4 bases, and the junction held 11 bases outside the gene matches. CDR3 length: 17 residues. The CDR3 coding sequence is TGTGCCAGCAGCTCCCGGGGTAGCGGGAGGAGTTACAATGAGCAGTTCTTC. This codes for CASSSRGSGRSYNEQFF.

The genes are TRBV5-6 and TRBJ2-6; no clear D. Germline CDR1 is SGHDT and CDR2 is YYEEEE. This CDR3 comprises 15 residues. The V and J ends lost 4 bases and 2 bases respectively, with 10 bases between them. The CDR3 spells CASSALSAGANVLTF. DNA for the CDR3: TGTGCCAGCAGCGCCCTGTCGGCTGGGGCCAACGTCCTGACTTTC.

This clone was seen a single time. The chain has TRBV14 and TRBJ2-2; tentatively, D is TRBD1 (6 bases). Germline CDR1 reads SGHDN; CDR2 reads FVKESK. The V and J ends lost 5 bases and 0 bases respectively, with 10 bases between them. The CDR3 has 15 amino acids. In DNA, the CDR3 is TGTGCCAGCAGCTCCTGGGGGCCGAACACCGGGGAGCTGTTTTTT. Translated: CASSSWGPNTGELFF.

This clone is termed medium-sized. The rearrangement uses TRBV5-3 and TRBJ1-6; D possibly corresponds to TRBD1 (5 bases). TRBV5-3 is marked as an open reading frame, function uncertain. Trimming took 0 bases from V and 4 from J, leaving 14 bases between them. CDR3 length equals 17 residues. The CDR3 spells CARSLAPRTSYNSPLHF. In DNA form, the CDR3 reads TGTGCCAGAAGCTTGGCTCCGAGGACATCGTATAATTCACCCCTCCACTTT.

J is TRBJ1-5 and V is TRBV4-1; TRBD1 matches at 8 bases. The CDR3 extends over 15 amino acids. Looked up from germline, CDR1 is MGHRA and CDR2 is YSYEKL. Trimming took 3 bases from V and 7 from J; bases not matched to a gene: 8. The CDR3 is CASSQADRGPQPQHF. CDR3 coding DNA: TGCGCCAGCAGCCAGGCTGACAGGGGACCCCAGCCCCAGCATTTT.

The DNA of the CDR3 is TGCGCCAGCAGCCAGAGCGGGAACTCCTACAATGAGCAGTTCTTC. Protein product: CASSQSGNSYNEQFF. This chain uses TRBV5-1 with TRBJ2-1; TRBD2 matches 7 bases. The CDR3 sequence is 15 residues long. CDR1 and CDR2 (germline): SGHRS, YFSETQ. The ends lost 4 bases at V and 0 bases at J; junction bases unmatched: 4.

DNA of the CDR3: TGTGCCACCAGCAGGGGGGTGGATAGTTGGTACTTC. It yields the protein CATSRGVDSWYF. The V and J genes are TRBV15 and TRBJ2-7; perhaps D is TRBD1 or TRBD2 (5 bases each). CDR3 size: 12 residues. Germline V gives CDR1 LNHNV, CDR2 YYDKDF (reference sequence). V dropped 3 bases and J dropped 12 bases, with 15 bases sitting between them.

The chain combines TRBV3-1 (or the pseudogene TRBV3-2) with TRBJ2-3, with D possibly being TRBD1 (5 bases). The CDR3 is 14 amino acids. Germline V CDR1 and CDR2: LGHDT, YNNKEL (reference sequence). The V gene lost 1 base and the J gene lost 6 bases, with 11 bases spanning the gap. In DNA, the CDR3 is TGTGCCAGCAGCCAAGGCTACTCAGGGGATACGCAGTATTTT. Translation gives CASSQGYSGDTQYF.

This rearrangement joins TRBV4-2 to TRBJ2-5, with D maybe TRBD2 (5 bases). The CDR3 length is 13 residues. V dropped 4 bases and J dropped 4 bases, with 10 bases sitting between them. Per the germline V gene, CDR1 is LGHNA and CDR2 is YNFKEQ. The CDR3 nucleotides are TGTGCCAGCAGCCGAGAGGGTGGAGAGACCCAGTACTTC. Protein sequence: CASSREGGETQYF.

The rearrangement links TRBV11-1 to TRBJ2-7, with D tentatively TRBD1 (6 bases). V was shortened by 3 bases and J by 1 base, with 10 bases between the two germline ends. Germline V gives CDR1 SGHAT, CDR2 FQDESV (reference sequence). This CDR3 is built from 14 residues. The CDR3 loop reads CASSFSGQSYEQYF. CDR3 in DNA: TGTGCCAGCAGCTTTTCCGGACAGTCCTACGAGCAGTACTTC.

This chain connects TRBV6-2 or TRBV6-3 to TRBJ2-7; D is unclear. The germline V and J ends were trimmed by 0 bases and 1 base, with 10 bases remaining between them. The length of the CDR3 is 15 residues. The germline V gene has CDR1 MNHEY and CDR2 SVGEGT. As DNA, the CDR3 is TGTGCCAGCAGTTACTCGATTCAGGAATCCTACGAGCAGTACTTC. As protein: CASSYSIQESYEQYF.

V and J are TRBV5-5 and TRBJ2-2; possibly TRBD1 for D (6 bases). The CDR3 length is 15 residues. From germline, CDR1 is SGHKS and CDR2 YYEKEE (reference sequence). Trimming took 3 bases from V and 7 from J, leaving 16 bases between them. The CDR3, as DNA: TGTGCCAGCAGCTCCCAAACACAGGGTGGCGGGGAGCTGTTTTTT. Encoded protein: CASSSQTQGGGELFF.

J is TRBJ2-1 and V is TRBV21-1; TRBD2 is the table's D call and was not checked against the DNA. TRBV21-1 is shown as a pseudogene. The CDR3 runs to 16 residues. In nucleotides, the CDR3 is TGTGCCAGCCCCCGGACTACTATGGCGGAGTACAATGAGCAGTTCTTC. Its protein is CASPRTTMAEYNEQFF.

The chain combines TRBV7-9 with TRBJ2-5, with 12 bases matching TRBD1. The germline CDR1 and CDR2 sequences are SEHNR and FQNEAQ (reference sequence). The V segment lost 6 bases and the J segment 5 bases; nucleotides outside the gene matches: 7. The CDR3 has 15 residues. The CDR3 loop is CASRAGTGGYETQYF. In nucleotides, the CDR3 is TGTGCCAGCAGGGCCGGGACAGGGGGCTATGAGACCCAGTACTTC.

This clone occurred once. The genes are TRBV5-1 and TRBJ2-7; the match to TRBD1 covers 7 bases. The CDR3 consists of 14 residues. Germline loops: CDR1 SGHRS, CDR2 YFSETQ. Trimming cost V 1 base and J 5 bases; bases outside gene matches: 6. The CDR3 nucleotides read TGCGCCAGCAGCTTGACTCAGACAGGGCACGAGCAGTACTTC. This sequence encodes CASSLTQTGHEQYF. The full variable domain, in which reference TRBV5-1 and TRBJ2-7 provide the parts outside the CDR3, is KAGVTQTPRYLIKTRGQQVTLSCSPISGHRSVSWYQQTPGQGLQFLFEYFSETQRNKGNFPGRFSGRQFSNSRSEMNVSTLELGDSALYLCASSLTQTGHEQYFGPGTRLTVT.

J is TRBJ2-1 and V is TRBV6-4, with D possibly matching TRBD2 (5 bases). Trimming took off 4 bases at V and 3 bases at J, with 16 bases between the two ends. Germline V lookup: CDR1 MRHNA, CDR2 SNTAGT. CDR3 size: 16 residues. The CDR3 protein is CASSALPRVSYNEQFF. CDR3 in DNA: TGTGCCAGCAGTGCTCTTCCGCGGGTGAGCTACAATGAGCAGTTCTTC.

V is TRBV13 and J is TRBJ2-3; TRBD2 agrees at 7 bases. Germline values: CDR1 PRHDT, CDR2 FYEKMQ (reference sequence). The ends lost 3 bases at V and 3 bases at J; junction bases unmatched: 6. The CDR3 has 15 amino acids. DNA for the CDR3: TGTGCCAGCAGCTTTCGACTAGCAGGGACAGATACGCAGTATTTT. It codes for CASSFRLAGTDTQYF.

CDR3 DNA: TGTGCCAGCAGCCAAGGTCGGACAGGGGCGGAGACCCAGTACTTC. This translates into CASSQGRTGAETQYF. The J gene is TRBJ2-5, the V gene TRBV3-1 (or the pseudogene TRBV3-2); 9 bases align to TRBD1. CDR3 length: 15 amino acids. The ends lost 1 base at V and 5 bases at J; junction bases unmatched: 5. Germline V gene lookup returns CDR1 LGHDT and CDR2 YNNKEL (reference sequence).

The chain joins TRBV2 to TRBJ2-1, with D tentatively TRBD2 (6 bases). CDR1 is SNHLY, CDR2 FYNNEI, per germline. The V end lost 4 bases, the J end lost 4 bases, and 14 bases lay between the germline ends. The CDR3 is 15 amino acids. The CDR3, as DNA: TGTGCCAGCAGTGTTACGGGACTGACTTACAATGAGCAGTTCTTC. It codes for CASSVTGLTYNEQFF.

This chain joins TRBV7-3 and TRBJ1-4; D gene unclear. The V end lost 3 bases, the J end lost 6 bases, and 11 bases lay between the germline ends. The CDR3 totals 14 residues. Germline V CDR1 and CDR2: SGHTA, FQGTGA. CDR3 amino acids: CASSLPKEDEKLFF. CDR3 nucleotide sequence: TGTGCCAGCAGCTTGCCAAAGGAGGATGAAAAACTGTTTTTT.

The chain couples TRBV27 to TRBJ1-5, with D uncertain. The CDR3 sequence is 14 residues long. V dropped 6 bases and J dropped 2 bases, with 11 bases sitting between them. CDR1 is MNHEY, CDR2 SMNVEV, per germline (reference sequence). The CDR3 region is CASRLTGGNQPQHF. Here the CDR3 DNA reads TGTGCCAGCAGGTTGACTGGTGGCAATCAGCCCCAGCATTTT.

In its sample, this clone was seen a few times. This sequence joins TRBV19 and TRBJ2-3, with TRBD2 identical over 8 bases. This CDR3 has 15 amino acids. The V and J ends lost 4 bases and 1 base, in that order; junction bases with no gene match: 4. Per the germline V gene, CDR1 is LNHDA and CDR2 is SQIVND (reference sequence). The CDR3 region is CASSTGGPRTDTQYF. In nucleotides, the CDR3 is TGTGCCAGTAGTACGGGAGGGCCGCGCACAGATACGCAGTATTTT.

V and J are TRBV30 and TRBJ2-3; 12 nucleotides line up with TRBD2. The CDR3 extends over 17 amino acids. Germline lookup yields CDR1 GTSNPN and CDR2 SVGIG (reference sequence). Trimming removed 5 bases from V and 0 bases from J; junction bases left unmatched: 9. The CDR3 nucleotides read TGTGCCTGGGCTCTGGGACTAGCGGGTCAAAGCACAGATACGCAGTATTTT. It translates to CAWALGLAGQSTDTQYF.

V gene TRBV5-6 combines with J gene TRBJ1-1, with unresolved D. This CDR3 is built from 11 residues. In germline, CDR1 is SGHDT, CDR2 YYEEEE. Trimming cost V 2 bases and J 6 bases, with 5 bases left between them. The CDR3 reads CASSFSAEAFF. The CDR3, as DNA: TGTGCCAGCAGCTTTAGCGCTGAAGCTTTCTTT.

J is TRBJ1-3 and V is TRBV20-1; no clear D gene. V lost 7 bases and J 4 bases, leaving 8 bases between the germline ends. The V gene's germline CDR1 is DFQATT and CDR2 SNEGSKA (reference sequence). This CDR3 contains 11 residues. CDR3 bases: TGCAGTGTCCCTTGGGGAAACACCATATATTTT. It encodes CSVPWGNTIYF.

J is TRBJ2-7 and V is TRBV6-6, with 7 bases aligning to TRBD2. The CDR3 has 14 residues. Germline V lookup: CDR1 MNHNY, CDR2 SVGAGI (reference sequence). After removal of 2 bases from V and 3 bases from J, the junction contained 4 bases not matched to a gene. For the CDR3, the DNA is TGTGCCAGCAGTTACGACGCGGGGGTCTACGAGCAGTACTTC. It is translated as CASSYDAGVYEQYF.

This clone was seen a single time. This rearrangement joins TRBV2 to TRBJ1-5, with D possibly TRBD1 on 5 matching bases. Germline values: CDR1 SNHLY, CDR2 FYNNEI. CDR3 length equals 14 residues. Trimming left V 6 bases short and J 6 bases short, with 15 bases between. The CDR3 bases are TGTGCCAGCAGAGCTGGGACGGAAGTTCAGCCCCAGCATTTT. It encodes CASRAGTEVQPQHF.

CDR3 region: CAISSGTVNTEAFF. The CDR3 bases are TGTGCCATCAGTTCCGGGACAGTGAACACTGAAGCTTTCTTT. The chain recombines TRBV10-3 with TRBJ1-1; 7 bases align to TRBD1. The CDR3 runs 14 residues. The germline gives CDR1 ENHRY, CDR2 SYGVKD. With V trimmed by 5 bases and J by 0 bases, 3 bases remained unmatched.